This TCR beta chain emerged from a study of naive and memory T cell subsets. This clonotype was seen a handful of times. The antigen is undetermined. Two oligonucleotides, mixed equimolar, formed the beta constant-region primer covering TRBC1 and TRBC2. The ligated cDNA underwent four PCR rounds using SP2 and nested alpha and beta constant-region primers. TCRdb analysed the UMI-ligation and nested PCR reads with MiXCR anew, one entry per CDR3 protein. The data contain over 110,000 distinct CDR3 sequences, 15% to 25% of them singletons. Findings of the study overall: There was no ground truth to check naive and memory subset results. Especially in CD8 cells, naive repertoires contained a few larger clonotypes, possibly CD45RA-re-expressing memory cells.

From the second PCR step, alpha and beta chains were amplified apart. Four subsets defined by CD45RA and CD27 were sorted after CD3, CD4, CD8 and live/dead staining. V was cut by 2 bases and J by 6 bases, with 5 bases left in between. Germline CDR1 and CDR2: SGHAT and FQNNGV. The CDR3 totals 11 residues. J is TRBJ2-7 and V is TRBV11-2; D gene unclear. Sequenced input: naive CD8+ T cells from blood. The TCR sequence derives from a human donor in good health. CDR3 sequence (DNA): TGTGCCAGCAGCTTAATAGCCGAGCAGTACTTC. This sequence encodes CASSLIAEQYF.